These 5 T cell receptor beta chains were all obtained from the same sample, sequenced in a study of response to subunit inactivated influenza vaccine. TCRdb re-analysed the RT-PCR reads in MiXCR, keeping a single row per CDR3 protein. The table shows over 400,000 distinct CDR3 sequences, with approximately 11% occurring only once. The sequencing used PBMCs from blood, collected 35 to 45 days after vaccination. These receptors all stem from a man aged 50-60 years who received an inactivated influenza vaccine.

The V call is TRBV7-2, the J call TRBJ1-1, with TRBD1 identical over 7 bases. The CDR3 has 16 amino acids. V was pared by 4 bases and J by 2 bases, with 10 bases of the junction left unmatched. CDR1 SGHTA and CDR2 FQGNSA come from the germline V gene. In nucleotides, the CDR3 is TGTGCCAGCAGCTATAACCTGGGACAGTACAACACTGAAGCTTTCTTT. Translating it yields CASSYNLGQYNTEAFF.

The chain links TRBV27 to TRBJ2-1; no firm D call. Germline CDR1 MNHEY, CDR2 SMNVEV (reference sequence). The V gene lost 8 bases and the J gene lost 4 bases, with 18 bases spanning the gap. The CDR3 totals 15 residues. The DNA of the CDR3 is TGTGCCAGCTGTGCTGGGCTACCGACGTACAATGAGCAGTTCTTC. Translating it yields CASCAGLPTYNEQFF.

The chain links TRBV6-5 to TRBJ1-6; 7 bases agree with TRBD1. CDR1 MNHEY and CDR2 SVGAGI come from the germline V gene. The CDR3 extends over 16 amino acids. The junction had 8 bases not matched to a gene; V was cut back by 0 bases and J by 9 bases. Here the CDR3 DNA reads TGTGCCAGCAGTTACTCGAATGAGGGGGCGGGTTCACCCCTCCACTTT. It codes for CASSYSNEGAGSPLHF.

The chain couples TRBV7-6 to TRBJ2-1, with 9 bases lining up with TRBD2. CDR3 length: 16 amino acids. V was pared by 5 bases and J by 1 base, with 6 bases of the junction left unmatched. The germline gives CDR1 SGHVS, CDR2 FNYEAQ. CDR3 coding DNA: TGTGCCAGCAGCATAGGGAGCGGGAGGTCCTACAATGAGCAGTTCTTC. This sequence encodes CASSIGSGRSYNEQFF.

This clonotype was picked up many times. V is TRBV27 and J is TRBJ2-3; 10 bases agree with TRBD2. The germline CDR1 and CDR2 sequences are MNHEY and SMNVEV (reference sequence). CDR3 length: 16 residues. V dropped 5 bases and J dropped 3; count of bases not matched to a gene: 8. The CDR3 DNA reads TGTGCCAGCAGTCCCCATCCTAGCGGGAGTACAGATACGCAGTATTTT. Its translation: CASSPHPSGSTDTQYF.